These T cell receptor beta chains were read from a single sample in a study of cytomegalovirus exposure and HLA in healthy donors. TCRdb's table, derived via immunoSEQ multiplex PCR, lists solely in-frame clones and lacks some. The table shows 190,000 or so clones, with roughly 84% occurring only once. The sequenced sample consisted of PBMCs. The receptors here all came from a woman aged 18-35 years in good health and CMV-seropositive. Both conserved end residues are part of each CDR3. The order of the fields is J gene, V gene, clone size, D gene, CDR3 protein, CDR3 DNA. D genes are given only for firm matches. Part of the rows lack a size; the others show once, few, many or a class for expanded clones.

TRBJ2-6 | TRBV5-1 | . | TRBD1 | CASSSWTGTSSGANVLTF | TGCGCCAGCAGCTCCTGGACAGGAACGAGCTCTGGGGCCAACGTCCTGACTTTC
TRBJ2-7 | TRBV7-2 | . | . | CASSPSAYEQYF | TGTGCCAGCAGCCCGAGCGCCTACGAGCAGTACTTC
TRBJ1-1 | TRBV25-1 | few | . | CASREWGETEAFF | TGTGCCAGCAGGGAATGGGGAGAGACTGAAGCTTTCTTT
TRBJ2-1 | TRBV7-9 | medium-sized | . | CASIPPRVPRDNEQFF | TGTGCCAGCATCCCCCCGCGCGTCCCTCGAGACAATGAGCAGTTCTTC
TRBJ2-1 | TRBV6-4 | . | . | CASSEGSSSNEQFF | TGTGCCAGCAGTGAAGGGAGTTCGAGCAATGAGCAGTTCTTC
TRBJ2-1 | TRBV7-9 | . | . | CASSLGDNEQFF | TGTGCCAGCAGCTTAGGCGACAATGAGCAGTTCTTC
TRBJ1-5 | TRBV18 | once | TRBD1 | CASSPGTGDNQPQHF | TGTGCCAGCTCACCCGGGACAGGGGATAATCAGCCCCAGCATTTT
TRBJ1-2 | TRBV5-1 | . | . | CASSPRRDHRDGYTF | TGCGCCAGCAGCCCTCGCAGAGACCACAGGGATGGCTACACCTTC
TRBJ2-2 | TRBV21-1 | . | . | CASGTSGGPNTGELFF | TGTGCCAGCGGGACTAGCGGGGGCCCGAACACCGGGGAGCTGTTTTTT
TRBJ2-7 | TRBV4-1 | . | TRBD1 | CASSQDGDSDRPYEQYF | TGCGCCAGCAGCCAAGATGGAGATTCGGACAGGCCCTACGAGCAGTACTTC
TRBJ1-2 | TRBV7-8 | . | . | CASSLVQGYGYTF | TGTGCCAGCAGCTTAGTTCAGGGCTATGGCTACACCTTC
TRBJ2-7 | TRBV27 | . | TRBD1 | CASKPQGASYEQYF | TGTGCCAGCAAACCCCAGGGGGCCTCCTACGAGCAGTACTTC
TRBJ1-2 | TRBV2 | few | . | CASSPSSTGAGGYTF | TGTGCCAGCAGTCCATCCTCGACAGGTGCTGGCGGCTACACCTTC
TRBJ2-5 | TRBV7-6 | . | TRBD1 | CASSRDRVQETQYF | TGTGCCAGCAGCAGGGACAGAGTCCAAGAGACCCAGTACTTC
TRBJ2-7 | TRBV21-1 | few | . | CASMETGYYSYEQYF | TGTGCCAGCATGGAAACGGGGTATTACTCCTACGAGCAGTACTTC
TRBJ2-7 | TRBV6-5 | once | . | CASSYRGVAAYEQYF | TGTGCCAGCAGTTACAGAGGCGTGGCAGCCTACGAGCAGTACTTC
TRBJ2-2 | TRBV7-6 | . | TRBD2 | CAGGGENTGELFF | TGTGCCGGCGGGGGGGAGAACACCGGGGAGCTGTTTTTT
TRBJ1-5 | TRBV5-4 | . | . | CASSLGTREPQHF | TGTGCCAGCAGCTTGGGGACGCGGGAGCCCCAGCATTTT
TRBJ2-2 | TRBV6-5 | . | . | CASSPGSYTGELFF | TGTGCCAGCAGTCCCGGTAGTTATACCGGGGAGCTGTTTTTT
TRBJ1-1 | TRBV7-3 | . | TRBD1 | CASSSQGAAEAFF | TGTGCCAGCAGCTCCCAGGGGGCGGCTGAAGCTTTCTTT
TRBJ1-5 | TRBV7-9 | . | . | CASSSQGAQPQHF | TGTGCCAGCAGTTCCCAGGGTGCTCAGCCCCAGCATTTT
TRBJ1-2 | TRBV7-8 | once | TRBD1 | CASSFRDRAHGYTF | TGTGCCAGCAGTTTCCGAGACAGGGCTCATGGCTACACCTTC
TRBJ1-2 | TRBV19 | . | TRBD1 | CASSADRGTEGYTF | TGTGCCAGTAGCGCCGACAGGGGGACGGAGGGCTACACCTTC
TRBJ1-1 | TRBV5-1 | . | . | CASSLQGYTEAFF | TGCGCCAGCAGCTTGCAGGGGTACACTGAAGCTTTCTTT
TRBJ1-1 | TRBV6-6 | . | . | CASSQKTSTEAFF | TGTGCCAGCAGCCAGAAAACAAGCACTGAAGCTTTCTTT
TRBJ2-7 | TRBV9 | . | . | CASSVLRGGEQYF | TGTGCCAGCAGCGTCCTCAGAGGTGGCGAGCAGTACTTC
TRBJ2-1 | TRBV7-2 | . | TRBD2 | CASSLTSGAPYNEQFF | TGTGCCAGCAGCTTAACTAGCGGGGCGCCTTACAATGAGCAGTTCTTC
TRBJ2-7 | TRBV19 | . | TRBD1 | CASSSTGGEKNEQYF | TGTGCCAGTAGTAGCACAGGGGGCGAGAAAAACGAGCAGTACTTC
TRBJ1-3 | TRBV12-5 | . | TRBD1 | CASGFRDSGNTIYF | TGTGCTAGTGGTTTCCGGGACAGCGGAAACACCATATATTTT
TRBJ2-1 | TRBV5-1 | . | . | CASSLWGRNEQFF | TGCGCCAGCAGCTTGTGGGGGAGGAATGAGCAGTTCTTC
TRBJ2-3 | TRBV7-2 | . | TRBD2 | CASSLGPGLAPDTQYF | TGTGCCAGCAGCTTAGGCCCCGGACTAGCCCCAGATACGCAGTATTTT
TRBJ1-2 | TRBV6-1 | few | TRBD1 | CASSNSGQVEGYTF | TGTGCCAGCAGCAATTCAGGACAGGTAGAAGGCTACACCTTC
TRBJ1-4 | TRBV29-1 | . | TRBD1 | CSAFGQGATNEKLFF | TGCAGCGCTTTCGGACAGGGGGCGACTAATGAAAAACTGTTTTTT